This T cell receptor (beta chain) was identified during a study of response to subunit inactivated influenza vaccine. Each CDR3 protein gets one entry after TCRdb re-called the RT-PCR reads with MiXCR. The repertoire holds about 700,000 distinct CDR3 sequences, with approximately 14% as singletons. Trimming shortened V by 5 bases and J by 5 bases, and 19 bases separated the two germline ends. The CDR3 consists of 16 residues. Looked up from germline, CDR1 is MNHEY and CDR2 is SMNVEV (reference sequence). General study results and limits: With each seasonal influenza vaccination, the authors suggested, few new T cells are recruited.

As for this clonotype: What it recognizes is unknown.

This TCR was sampled from a man aged 50 to 59 who received an inactivated influenza vaccine. This sequence joins TRBV27 and TRBJ1-5; D is undetermined. Sequencing used PBMCs from blood, obtained 11 to 12 days after vaccination. The DNA of the CDR3 is TGTGCCAGCAGTAAAGGAAGCGGCAGACGGGATCAGCCCCAGCATTTT. Protein sequence: CASSKGSGRRDQPQHF.